This T cell receptor (beta chain) originates from a study of long-term antiretroviral therapy in people with HIV (dated by TCRdb to between 2022 and 2023). Study-wide context: The earliest samples were collected about a decade before the 2015 WHO recommendation for immediate ART, when ART was typically delayed until CD4 counts fell. The cohort contributed over 150 cryopreserved PBMC samples from under 35 adults with confirmed HIV infection, collected serially over a mean of approximately 6 years (range 1-12). Whether ART initiation and durable HIV suppression were associated with changes in peripheral blood TRB repertoire composition and diversity was tested in a retrospective serial study. No cross-contamination during QIAcube processing turned up in test extractions that ran a monoclonal T-cell line alongside some 34 polyclonal samples. Of the approximately 30 participants with HIV, about a dozen were female.

To be included, a participant needed at least one PBMC sample from before ART initiation plus at least two post-ART samples. Treatment was received in the United States of America by all participants with HIV. Cryopreserved samples of roughly 0.85-11 million PBMC were thawed and washed before DNA extraction. At the time of the earliest PBMC sample for each participant with HIV, ages ranged from about 23 to 60 years. Each participant contributed PBMC samples from 1-4 timepoints before ART initiation and 2-8 timepoints after ART initiation, with a median of 7 samples. Serial HIV viral load, CD4+ T-cell count, ART history and demographic data were obtained for every participant. Genomic DNA was extracted from unsorted PBMC with a Qiagen kit on a QIAcube, processed in batches of 12 samples. Results and caveats for the whole study, not just this receptor: Unsorted PBMC were profiled instead of sorted CD4+ and CD8+ T cells because pre-ART samples had limited cell numbers. The samples span the years 2004 to 2017, and the ART regimens used at that time may not be as effective as current regimens. Compared with controls, HIV repertoires had narrower CDR3 length ranges, and the network structure pointed to an antigen-experienced repertoire that shifted only slightly toward naive after ART. Since PBMC availability was limited, sequencing covered only the TCR beta chain, with no alpha chain pairing. The repertoire was dominated across all time points by expanded TRB clones identified before ART initiation, although this dominance was seen to fluctuate and to decrease in many PLHIV after ART. Inferences about post-ART repertoire changes are limited because no data were available on ART adherence, viral resistance or therapy changes. Starting ART was linked to a significant rise in TRB diversity, yet even after long-term ART the diversity remained significantly lower than in transplant donor controls.

The immunoSEQ hsTCRB v3.0 assay was used at survey level resolution to sequence the TRB variable region. A depth of roughly 40,000-55,000 T-cell genomes per sample was targeted for TRB sequencing. Pooled TRB libraries were sequenced on an Illumina MiSeq with a v3 150-cycle kit. The paper's processing steps were these. Repertoire analysis was run in R within a reproducible Nextflow workflow that covered QC, data transformation and analysis. LymphoSeq2, an R package for AIRR-Seq data exploration, was used to implement custom analyses. A handful of samples that yielded fewer than 5000 total TRB sequences were excluded, so that approximately 200 HIV repertoires were analyzed. Among the roughly 190 retained HIV repertoires, fewer than 65 were collected before ART initiation and approximately 130 after ART initiation. Repertoires were downsampled to 5000 TRB nucleotide sequences, and summary statistics were averaged over 100 downsampling iterations. TRB sequences were retained for analysis only if CDR3 regions of at least seven amino acids were present. A Shannon entropy-derived clonality score and the Gini coefficient were used to measure diversity. In the repertoire networks, any two of the top 5000 CDR3 amino acid sequences were linked whenever the two sequences differed by an edit distance of one. Antigen specificity groups and MHC restriction were predicted for TRB CDR3 amino acid sequences with GLIPH2. To flag known CMV, EBV, HIV or tissue antigen associations, CDR3 amino acid sequences were matched against VDJdb and McPAS-TCR. Pre-ART, post-ART and control groups were compared with Wilcoxon signed-rank tests and Holm-Bonferroni correction. What TCRdb holds here is the immuneACCESS table cut down to in-frame rearrangements. Part of the clones is not present; checked against another copy, under half of the missing clones reflect an unresolved V gene, and the others are unexplained. Clone size and the V and J calls come from that table; the DNA yielded D and trimming. Across this sample there are roughly 30,000 clones, with 70% to 90% seen only once. The top ten clones comprise roughly 3.5% of the sample.

Concerning this clone itself: Its binding antigen is unknown. No base quality information exists; no much larger clone differs at one position.

The receptor's source is a man between 18 and 35 years old with HIV. This specimen was unsorted PBMCs, taken 0.8 years before starting antiretroviral therapy.

DNA sequence: TGTGCCGGACAACCTAGCGGGCAAGAGACCCAGTACTTC. Protein translation: CAGQPSGQETQYF. Recombination linked TRBV2 to TRBJ2-5, with 8 bases matching TRBD2. The V end gives up 11 bases and the J end 2 bases, leaving 7 bases in the junction not matched to a gene. CDR1 is given as SNHLY and CDR2 as FYNNEI, both from the germline V gene. Including cysteine and phenylalanine, the CDR3 has 13 amino acids. Just the 39-base CDR3 DNA is kept, in frame starting at base 1.